This T cell receptor beta chain was identified in a study of Ad26.COV2.S vaccination and SARS-CoV-2 variants. The wider study: A COV1001 Ad26.COV2.S trial-arm participant provided the sample. Each vaccinee took Ad26.COV2.S intramuscularly, once or twice 56 days apart. Study conclusions and caveats: Relative to placebo recipients, vaccine recipients exhibited elevated spike-specific TCR breadth.

The data were produced by immunoSEQ multiplex PCR, yet TCRdb's version contains in-frame clones alone and is incomplete. This table has approximately 350,000 clones, 83% appearing once. Germline V gene lookup returns CDR1 SNHLY and CDR2 FYNNEI. V lost 6 bases and J lost 5; bases outside the gene matches: 10. The CDR3 is made up of 15 amino acids. This clone was detected a few times. The antigen is undetermined. Documented treatment: 15 to 20 received Ad26.COV2.S at low or high dose, single or two shots; several received placebo; per-sample allocation not given. At day 63 after the first vaccine or placebo injection, samples were drawn. Based in Boston, the donor was an adult of 18-55 years.

The sample was peripheral blood, taken in a trial of Ad26.COV2.S vaccine versus placebo. The TCR sequence derives from a person aged 18-60 years who received the Ad26.COV2.S COVID-19 vaccine or a placebo. The rearrangement joins TRBV2 to TRBJ2-4; TRBD1 matches at 7 bases. The CDR3 DNA reads TGTGCCAGCAGCCGTGACAGGGCGAGCGAAAACATTCAGTACTTC. Translating gives CASSRDRASENIQYF.